These 22 T cell receptor beta chains were sequenced from one sample in a study of blood T cell repertoires in COVID-19 (dated by TCRdb to the early 2020s). Receptor libraries were prepared by the immunoSEQ multiplex PCR assay. The immuneACCESS repertoire file appears here via TCRdb, limited to in-frame rearrangements. These files lack a portion of the clones; in checked studies, under half of the deficit traces to unresolved V genes, and the cause of the others is not known. The sample records under 300,000 clones, roughly 85% of which are singletons. The ten largest clones represent more than 8% of the sample. The sequencing sample was made of peripheral blood. These receptors all come from a woman aged 50 to 60 who had recovered from COVID-19.

The V and J genes are TRBV23-1 and TRBJ1-1; the match to TRBD1 covers 8 bases. TRBV23-1 is labeled an ORF, and its function is uncertain. V was clipped by 4 bases and J by 3 bases; unmatched bases: 16. The CDR3 length is 18 residues. CDR3 nucleotides: TGCGCCAGCAGTCGCCCCCGGGCCAGGGGGCTAGGCGACACTGAAGCTTTCTTT. It is translated as CASSRPRARGLGDTEAFF.

This rearrangement joins TRBV2 to TRBJ2-1; 10 bases match TRBD2. This CDR3 has 16 residues. V lost 6 bases, J lost 7 bases, and 12 bases stayed unmatched. Per the germline V gene, CDR1 is SNHLY and CDR2 is FYNNEI. CDR3 sequence reads: CASSALGLAGVNEQFF. The CDR3 nucleotides are TGTGCCAGCAGCGCTCTGGGCCTAGCGGGAGTTAATGAGCAGTTCTTC.

To note about this clone: This may come from a read error, since a much larger clone is one base off. The rearrangement uses TRBV3-1 (or the pseudogene TRBV3-2) and TRBJ2-7; 11 bases map to TRBD1. The CDR3 spans 15 residues. Germline V gives CDR1 LGHDT, CDR2 YNNKEL (reference sequence). Unmatched junction bases numbered 2, after V lost 4 bases and J lost 0 bases. CDR3 in amino acids: CASSRGTGGSYEQYF. Written as DNA, the CDR3 is TGTGCCAGCAGCCGGGGGACAGGGGGCTCCTACGAGCAGTACTTC.

The rearrangement joins TRBV6-4 to TRBJ2-2; 7 bases are a match to TRBD1. This CDR3 is built from 15 residues. The germline gives CDR1 MRHNA, CDR2 SNTAGT. V shed 5 bases, J shed 3 bases, and the junction held 6 bases outside the gene matches. CDR3 sequence reads: CASSPLQGDTGELFF. CDR3 nucleotides: TGTGCCAGCAGTCCTTTGCAGGGGGACACCGGGGAGCTGTTTTTT.

The chain employs TRBV19 and TRBJ2-3; weak D call: TRBD1 (5 bases). Germline CDR1 reads LNHDA; CDR2 reads SQIVND (reference sequence). CDR3 length equals 14 residues. Trimming took 5 bases from V and 5 from J, leaving 14 bases between them. In DNA form, the CDR3 reads TGTGCCAGTAGTCCCCAGGACATCAGAGATACGCAGTATTTT. Protein sequence: CASSPQDIRDTQYF.

The chain joins TRBV3-1 (or the pseudogene TRBV3-2) to TRBJ2-3; TRBD2 matches at 7 bases. Germline CDR1 LGHDT, CDR2 YNNKEL (reference sequence). The CDR3 length is 14 residues. The ends lost 4 bases at V and 3 bases at J; junction bases unmatched: 4. CDR3 sequence reads: CASSLAGITDTQYF. In DNA form, the CDR3 reads TGTGCCAGCAGCCTAGCGGGCATAACAGATACGCAGTATTTT.

The CDR3 sequence: CASSPSVVRLARKIEQFF. The CDR3 DNA sequence: TGCGCCAGCAGCCCGTCCGTCGTACGACTAGCGAGAAAAATAGAGCAGTTCTTC. The J gene is TRBJ2-1, the V gene TRBV4-3, with TRBD2 matching over 8 bases. V was clipped by 4 bases and J by 10 bases; unmatched bases: 21. Germline assignment: CDR1 LGHNA and CDR2 YSLEER. CDR3 length: 18 amino acids.

The V and J genes are TRBV7-8 and TRBJ1-5, with D tentatively TRBD1 (6 bases). Germline assignment: CDR1 SGHVS and CDR2 FQNEAQ. Trimming removed 3 bases from V and 1 base from J, with 7 bases in between. The CDR3 sequence is 14 residues long. CDR3 nucleotides: TGTGCCAGCAGCTTCGACAGGAGCAATCAGCCCCAGCATTTT. Protein sequence: CASSFDRSNQPQHF.

This clone was seen a handful of times. V and J are TRBV4-3 and TRBJ2-3; D is possibly TRBD1 (6 bases). The CDR3 contains 14 residues. V lost 5 bases and J 6 bases, leaving 15 bases between the germline ends. CDR1 LGHNA and CDR2 YSLEER come from the germline V gene. The CDR3 is CASSKSQGMDTQYF. In DNA, the CDR3 is TGCGCCAGCAGCAAAAGCCAGGGGATGGATACGCAGTATTTT.

The V gene is TRBV4-1, the J gene TRBJ1-1; D uncertain. V lost 6 bases to trimming and J lost 1 base, with 18 bases between them. In germline, CDR1 is MGHRA, CDR2 YSYEKL. The CDR3 is 16 residues long. CDR3 in DNA: TGCGCCAGCAGGGGCCCTATATCATACAGGAACACTGAAGCTTTCTTT. Its translation: CASRGPISYRNTEAFF.

V and J are TRBV5-4 and TRBJ2-2; weak D call: TRBD1 (6 bases). The CDR3 is made up of 14 amino acids. V shed 4 bases and J shed 4 bases, with 11 bases lying between them. The germline V gene has CDR1 SGHNT and CDR2 YYREEE (reference sequence). In DNA form, the CDR3 reads TGTGCCAGCAGCGGGGACATGGGCACCGGGGAGCTGTTTTTT. It translates to CASSGDMGTGELFF.

The chain is built from TRBV5-1 and TRBJ1-3; weak D call: TRBD1 (5 bases). The germline V gene has CDR1 SGHRS and CDR2 YFSETQ. V gave up 2 bases and J gave up 3 bases, with 15 bases separating them. The CDR3 covers 16 residues. CDR3 in amino acids: CASSLGPSDSGNTIYF. For the CDR3, the DNA is TGCGCCAGCAGCTTAGGTCCCTCCGACAGTGGAAACACCATATATTTT.

The V gene is TRBV27, the J gene TRBJ1-4; 8 bases match TRBD1. From germline, CDR1 is MNHEY and CDR2 SMNVEV (reference sequence). The length of the CDR3 is 16 residues. J was trimmed by 3 bases and V by 6 bases; bases with no gene match: 9. The chain's CDR3 is CASSRTGRRANEKLFF. CDR3 nucleotides: TGTGCCAGCAGCCGGACAGGGCGGAGGGCTAATGAAAAACTGTTTTTT.

This rearrangement joins TRBV19 to TRBJ1-2, with D uncertain. CDR3 length: 15 residues. CDR1 and CDR2 (germline): LNHDA, SQIVND (reference sequence). V was pared by 2 bases and J by 0 bases, with 10 bases between. DNA of the CDR3: TGTGCCAGTAGTATAAAGGCAGGTGCTAACTATGGCTACACCTTC. Its protein is CASSIKAGANYGYTF.

The chain recombines TRBV5-1 with TRBJ1-1; D is undetermined. CDR1 is SGHRS and CDR2 is YFSETQ in the germline V gene. The CDR3 runs 11 residues. V lost 5 bases and J lost 5, with 7 bases in between. The CDR3 coding sequence is TGCGCCAGCAGGGGAGAAACTGAAGCTTTCTTT. It specifies CASRGETEAFF.

A word on this clone: Germline is not matched at one junction end, which may reflect a read error. The genes are TRBV9 and TRBJ2-7; D gene unclear. There are 13 residues in the CDR3. The germline V gene encodes CDR1 SGDLS and CDR2 YYNGEE. The CDR3 bases are TGTGCCAGCAGCCCCGGTCCATCCTCCGAGCAGTACTTC. Translated, it gives CASSPGPSSEQYF. Complete variable domain (other parts from reference TRBV9 and TRBJ2-7): DSGVTQTPKHLITATGQRVTLRCSPRSGDLSVYWYQQSLDQGLQFLIQYYNGEERAKGNILERFSAQQFPDLHSELNLSSLELGDSALYFCASSPGPSSEQYFGPGTRLTVT.

V usage is TRBV6-5 and J usage is TRBJ2-3; 8 positions agree with TRBD2. The germline V gene encodes CDR1 MNHEY and CDR2 SVGAGI. CDR3 size: 15 residues. V was pared by 2 bases and J by 5 bases, with 6 bases of the junction left unmatched. CDR3 nucleotides: TGTGCCAGCAGTTACCGGGGGGGGGCTAGAGATACGCAGTATTTT. It encodes CASSYRGGARDTQYF.

CDR3 protein: CASLGGQETQYF. Here the CDR3 DNA reads TGTGCCAGCCTCGGGGGACAAGAGACCCAGTACTTC. V and J are TRBV28 and TRBJ2-5; TRBD2 is a possible D gene (6 bases). V was shortened by 8 bases and J by 2 bases, with 9 bases between the two germline ends. The germline V gene has CDR1 MDHEN and CDR2 SYDVKM. CDR3 length equals 12 residues.

The chain is built from TRBV6-2 or TRBV6-3 and TRBJ1-5; the match to TRBD1 covers 8 bases. Germline V gene sequence: CDR1 MNHEY, CDR2 SVGEGT. Trimming took 0 bases from V and 2 from J; bases not matched to a gene: 9. The CDR3 is made up of 18 amino acids. The CDR3 DNA reads TGTGCCAGCAGTTACTCGGGCAGGGGGCGGGTCGGCAATCAGCCCCAGCATTTT. Its translation is CASSYSGRGRVGNQPQHF.

The chain joins TRBV28 to TRBJ1-1; possible D gene TRBD1, 5 bases. The germline gives CDR1 MDHEN, CDR2 SYDVKM. The V gene lost 3 bases and the J gene lost 1 base, with 30 bases spanning the gap. The CDR3 covers 21 residues. CDR3 nucleotide sequence: TGTGCCAGCAGTTTCGCTCTTTTGGGGCAGGAGTTACAAAAGACGAACACTGAAGCTTTCTTT. It translates to CASSFALLGQELQKTNTEAFF.

The V call is TRBV3-1 (or the pseudogene TRBV3-2), the J call TRBJ2-7; D may be TRBD2 (6 bases). Germline-derived CDR1 and CDR2 are LGHDT and YNNKEL (reference sequence). V shed 1 base and J shed 3 bases, with 10 bases lying between them. The CDR3 is made up of 14 amino acids. CDR3 in amino acids: CASSQVAGIYEQYF. CDR3 sequence (DNA): TGTGCCAGCAGCCAAGTTGCGGGGATCTACGAGCAGTACTTC.

The chain recombines TRBV30 with TRBJ1-2; D is possibly TRBD1 (6 bases). Between the trimmed V and J ends, which lost 2 bases and 8 bases, there was a span of 9 bases. The CDR3 covers 11 residues. Germline CDR1 reads GTSNPN; CDR2 reads SVGIG (reference sequence). CDR3 residues: CAWSFRGGYTF. The CDR3 nucleotides are TGTGCCTGGAGTTTCAGGGGAGGCTACACCTTC.